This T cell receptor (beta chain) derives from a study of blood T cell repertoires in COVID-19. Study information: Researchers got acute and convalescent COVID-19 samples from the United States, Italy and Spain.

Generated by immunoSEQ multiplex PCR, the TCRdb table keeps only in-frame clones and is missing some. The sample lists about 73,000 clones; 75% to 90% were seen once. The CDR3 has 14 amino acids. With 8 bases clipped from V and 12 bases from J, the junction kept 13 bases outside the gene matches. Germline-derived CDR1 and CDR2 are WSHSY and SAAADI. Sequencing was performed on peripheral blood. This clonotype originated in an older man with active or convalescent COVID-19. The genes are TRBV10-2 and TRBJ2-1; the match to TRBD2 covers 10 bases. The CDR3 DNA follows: TGCGCCAGCCAGCGGGGGGGGGTTGAACTTCGGCAGTTCTTC. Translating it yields CASQRGGVELRQFF.